This TCR beta chain was recorded in a study of siplizumab effects on memory and regulatory T cells. Study findings and constraints: Memory cells seemed less diverse than naive T cells, which also seemed major contributors to the alloresponse.

Assay: immunoSEQ multiplex PCR; the TCRdb copy retains only in-frame clones and omits some. The profile shows 90,000 to 110,000 clones, about 93% of them singletons. Germline CDR1 and CDR2: KGHSH and LQKENI. After removal of 2 bases from V and 1 base from J, the junction contained 5 bases not matched to a gene. The CDR3 runs 16 residues. Turning to this clone: Its specificity is unknown.

Material for sequencing was CD4+ T cells sorted from blood. This chain uses TRBV18 with TRBJ2-3; 8 bases match TRBD2. This receptor was obtained from a human donor in good health. The CDR3 bases are TGTGCCAGCTCACCATTATCGGGAGGGGGCACAGATACGCAGTATTTT. Translated: CASSPLSGGGTDTQYF.